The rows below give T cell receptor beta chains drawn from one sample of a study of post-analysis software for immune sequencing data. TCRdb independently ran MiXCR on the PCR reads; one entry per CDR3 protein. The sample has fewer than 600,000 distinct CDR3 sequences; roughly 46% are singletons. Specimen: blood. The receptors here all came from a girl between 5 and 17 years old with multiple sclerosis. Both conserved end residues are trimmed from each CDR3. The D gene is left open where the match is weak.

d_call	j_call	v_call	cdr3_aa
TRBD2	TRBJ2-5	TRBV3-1	ASSQKPGLALETQY
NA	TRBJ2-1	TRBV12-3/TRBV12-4	ASSLGTLSGNEQF
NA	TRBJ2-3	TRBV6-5	ASNARVPNTDTQY
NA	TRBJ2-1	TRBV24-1	ATSDSPLNSYNEQF
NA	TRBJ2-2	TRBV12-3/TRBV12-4	ASSLFEPNTGELF
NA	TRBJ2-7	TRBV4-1	ASSQSAFDLKPDSYEQY
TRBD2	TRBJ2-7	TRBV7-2	ASSLAAGGSYEQY
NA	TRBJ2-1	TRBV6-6	ASSYIQGRGTDNEQF
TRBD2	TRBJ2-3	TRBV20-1	SARDRLAATDTQY
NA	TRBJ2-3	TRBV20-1	SARDTRTNTDTQY
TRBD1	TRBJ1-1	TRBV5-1	ASSPGQGAGTEAF
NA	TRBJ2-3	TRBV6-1	ASSGRTTTDTDTQY
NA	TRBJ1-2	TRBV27	ASSSYGLINYGYT
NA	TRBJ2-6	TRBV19	ASSPRGTGANVLT
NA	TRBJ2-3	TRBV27	ASSWADTQY
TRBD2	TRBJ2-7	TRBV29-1	SVVGGRAYEQY
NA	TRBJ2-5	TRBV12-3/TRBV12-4	ASSSGTWAEETQY
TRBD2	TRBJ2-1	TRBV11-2	ASSPRTSGRPILLNEQF
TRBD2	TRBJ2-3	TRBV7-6	ASSPPRGAGPTDTQY
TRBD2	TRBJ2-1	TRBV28	ASTTGASGLAHNEQF
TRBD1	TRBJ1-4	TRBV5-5	ASSLARDSNEKLF
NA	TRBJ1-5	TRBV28	ASGLTGRNQPQH
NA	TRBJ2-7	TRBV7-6	ASSSVAVSYEQY
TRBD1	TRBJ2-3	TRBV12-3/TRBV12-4	ASRMTGSTDTQY
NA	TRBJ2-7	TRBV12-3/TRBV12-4	ASSDRRFYEQY
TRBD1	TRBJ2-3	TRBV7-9	ASSLSGQGYADTQY
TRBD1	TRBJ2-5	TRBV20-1	SALRTGKETQY
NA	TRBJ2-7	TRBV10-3	AISEKAGAPYEQY
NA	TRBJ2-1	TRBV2	AGSAALSSYNEQF
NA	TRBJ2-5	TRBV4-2	ASSQDLEAETQY
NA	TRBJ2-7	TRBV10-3	AISESGRYEQY
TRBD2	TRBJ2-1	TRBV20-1	SGRGLAGAYNEQF
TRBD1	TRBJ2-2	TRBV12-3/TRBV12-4	ASSWDRIGTGELF
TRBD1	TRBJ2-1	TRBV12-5	ASGLVTGGRDEQF
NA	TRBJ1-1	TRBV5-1	ASSLERNVGVAF
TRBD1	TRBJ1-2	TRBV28	ASSELTGEIRGYT
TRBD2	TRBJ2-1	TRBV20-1	SATTGLVSYNEQF
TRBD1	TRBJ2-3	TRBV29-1	SAGQGDTDTQY
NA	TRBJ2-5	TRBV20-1	SARVDAGSQETQY
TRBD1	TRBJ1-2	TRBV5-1	ASSPLRDRLGYT
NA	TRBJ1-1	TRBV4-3	ASSQEGGGNTEAF
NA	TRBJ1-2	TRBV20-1	SANELIARDLYYT
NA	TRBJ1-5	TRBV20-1	SATDSSNQPQH
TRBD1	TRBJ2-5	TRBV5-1	ASSQDRRQETQY
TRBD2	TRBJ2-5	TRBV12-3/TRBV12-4	ASSLEGRGGMETQY
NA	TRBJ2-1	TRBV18	ASSWDGSSEQF
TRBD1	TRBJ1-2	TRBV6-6	AARDRGDGYT
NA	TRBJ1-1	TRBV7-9	ASSSSTGLNTEAF
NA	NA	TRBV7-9	ASSSQDAPTDNYEQY
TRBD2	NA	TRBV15	ATSSDRGGHYEQY